The clone carrying this T cell receptor beta chain was recorded a few times. This specimen comes from a study of cytomegalovirus exposure and HLA in healthy donors. Both 60 Vbeta primers and 13 Jbeta primers went into the PCR. Method: immunoSEQ multiplex PCR; TCRdb's copy keeps in-frame clones and lacks some. The table records 250,000 or so clones, about 86% of them present only once. The CDR3 consists of 15 residues. The V gene's germline CDR1 is MDHEN and CDR2 SYDVKM. Trimming removed 3 bases from V and 3 bases from J, with 12 bases in between. J is TRBJ1-5 and V is TRBV28, with D hard to call. The clonotype comes from a woman aged 55-70 years in good health and CMV-seropositive. Sequenced: PBMCs. In DNA form, the CDR3 reads TGTGCCAGCAGTTTGCTGTACAAGAACAATCAGCCCCAGCATTTT. Its translation: CASSLLYKNNQPQHF.